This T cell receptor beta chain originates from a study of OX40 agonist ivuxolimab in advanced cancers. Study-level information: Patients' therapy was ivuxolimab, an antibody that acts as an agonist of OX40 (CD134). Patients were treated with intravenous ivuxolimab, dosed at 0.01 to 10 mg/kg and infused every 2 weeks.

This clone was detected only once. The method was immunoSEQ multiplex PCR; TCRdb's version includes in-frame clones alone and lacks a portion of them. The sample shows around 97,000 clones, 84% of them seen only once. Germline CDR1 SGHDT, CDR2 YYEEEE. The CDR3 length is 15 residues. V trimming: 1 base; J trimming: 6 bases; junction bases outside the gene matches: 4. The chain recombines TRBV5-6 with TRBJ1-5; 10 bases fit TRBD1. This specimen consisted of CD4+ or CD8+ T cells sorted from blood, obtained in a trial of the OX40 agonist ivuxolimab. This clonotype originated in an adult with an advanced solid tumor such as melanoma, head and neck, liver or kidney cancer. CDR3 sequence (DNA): TGTGCCAGCAGCTTGAGGACAGGGGGGGGTCAGCCCCAGCATTTT. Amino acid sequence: CASSLRTGGGQPQHF.